One and the same sample provided the 19 T cell receptor beta chains below, sequenced in a study of identical twins' blood T cells. TCRdb redid the calling of the 5' RACE reads with MiXCR, one entry per CDR3 protein. The sample consists of roughly 340,000 distinct CDR3 sequences, under 30% of them appearing once. The sample consisted of PBMCs. These receptors came from a woman between 18 and 55 years old in good health.

The V gene is TRBV6-5, the J gene TRBJ1-3; D is unresolved. Germline CDR1 reads MNHEY; CDR2 reads SVGAGI. The CDR3 runs 18 residues. V shed 5 bases and J shed 0 bases, with 20 bases lying between them. The CDR3 reads CASSPRPSLGPSGNTIYF. In nucleotides, the CDR3 is TGTGCCAGCAGTCCTAGACCCTCGCTCGGTCCCTCTGGAAACACCATATATTTT.

This clonotype has a handful of counts. The chain has TRBV20-1 and TRBJ2-7; TRBD1 or TRBD2 may be the D gene (5 bases each). Trimming removed 4 bases at V and 4 bases at J, with 14 bases between. The germline CDR1 and CDR2 sequences are DFQATT and SNEGSKA (reference sequence). The CDR3 length is 13 residues. As DNA, the CDR3 is TGCAGTGCTACCCCTCGAGGGGTATACGAGCAGTACTTC. It is translated as CSATPRGVYEQYF.

This clonotype turned up a few times. V is TRBV20-1 and J is TRBJ1-4; D not certain. CDR3 size: 11 residues. Trimming left V 6 bases short and J 10 bases short, with 12 bases between. In germline, CDR1 is DFQATT, CDR2 SNEGSKA (reference sequence). CDR3 loop: CSAPDDRKLFF. CDR3 sequence (DNA): TGCAGTGCCCCAGACGACCGAAAACTGTTTTTT.

This clonotype has more than one count but fewer than ten. The chain couples TRBV11-3 to TRBJ1-2; 11 bases align to TRBD1. The V gene end was trimmed by 4 bases and the J gene end by 6 bases; junction bases not matched to a gene: 4. This CDR3 comprises 14 residues. Germline-derived CDR1 and CDR2 are SGHNT and YENEEA. The DNA of the CDR3 is TGTGCCAGCAGCTGGACAGGGGGCGATGATGGCTACACCTTC. Amino acid sequence: CASSWTGGDDGYTF.

A word on this clonotype: The junction departs from the called germline gene at one end, perhaps through a read error. The chain uses TRBV9 and TRBJ2-2; TRBD1 aligns across 7 bases. This CDR3 spans 16 amino acids. The germline CDR1 and CDR2 sequences are SGDLS and YYNGEE. The CDR3 DNA reads TGTGCCAGCAGCAAAACCGGGACAGACAACACCAGGGAGCTGTTTTTT. Its protein is CASSKTGTDNTRELFF. Supplemented by reference TRBV9 and TRBJ2-2, the full variable domain reads DSGVTQTPKHLITATGQRVTLRCSPRSGDLSVYWYQQSLDQGLQFLIQYYNGEERAKGNILERFSAQQFPDLHSELNLSSLELGDSALYFCASSKTGTDNTRELFFGEGSRLTVL.

This clonotype was detected a few times. One end of the junction does not line up with germline, which may come from a read error. The chain is built from TRBV4-1 and TRBJ1-1, with a possible D match to TRBD1 (5 bases). CDR3 length: 13 residues. CDR1 is MGHRA, CDR2 YSYEKL, per germline. The CDR3 protein is CVSSQGTVTEAFF. Written as DNA, the CDR3 is TGCGTCAGCAGCCAAGGGACGGTCACTGAAGCTTTCTTT.

In its sample, this clonotype was seen many times. The chain is built from TRBV19 and TRBJ1-2; 7 bases are a match to TRBD1. This CDR3 has 13 amino acids. V gave up 6 bases and J gave up 3 bases; unmatched junction bases: 4. Per germline, CDR1 LNHDA and CDR2 SQIVND (reference sequence). The CDR3 loop is CASRQGSYYGYTF. CDR3 nucleotides: TGTGCCAGTAGACAGGGGTCCTACTATGGCTACACCTTC.

This clonotype was counted between two and nine times. The chain has TRBV11-2 and TRBJ1-6; D not certain. This CDR3 is built from 16 residues. V lost 4 bases, J lost 8 bases, and 18 bases lay in between. Germline values: CDR1 SGHAT, CDR2 FQNNGV. The CDR3 nucleotides are TGTGCCAGCAGCTCGGGAGTGGATCTAGCCTATTCACCCCTCCACTTT. It translates to CASSSGVDLAYSPLHF.

This clonotype was counted between two and nine times. This chain connects TRBV20-1 to TRBJ2-1; 7 bases fit TRBD2. J lost 5 bases, V lost 3 bases, and 4 bases had no gene match. The CDR3 loop spans 13 amino acids. Germline V gene lookup returns CDR1 DFQATT and CDR2 SNEGSKA (reference sequence). The CDR3 region is CSARGRVDNEQFF. The CDR3 DNA follows: TGCAGTGCTAGGGGGAGGGTCGACAATGAGCAGTTCTTC.

This clonotype was counted at least ten times. This chain uses TRBV7-6 with TRBJ1-3; no clear D gene. Trimming removed 2 bases at V and 3 bases at J, with 2 bases between. CDR3 length: 12 amino acids. CDR1 and CDR2 (germline): SGHVS, FNYEAQ. The CDR3 nucleotides are TGTGCCAGCAGCTTAAATGGAAACACCATATATTTT. Its translation is CASSLNGNTIYF. Supplemented by reference TRBV7-6 and TRBJ1-3, the full variable domain reads GAGVSQSPRYKVTKRGQDVALRCDPISGHVSLYWYRQALGQGPEFLTYFNYEAQQDKSGLPNDRFSAERPEGSISTLTIQRTEQRDSAMYRCASSLNGNTIYFGEGSWLTVV.

The CDR3 spells CASSFQTSTDTQYF. CDR3 DNA sequence: TGTGCCAGCAGCTTCCAGACTAGCACAGATACGCAGTATTTT. V is TRBV7-2 and J is TRBJ2-3; no reliable D call. The V gene lost 3 bases and the J gene lost 0 bases, with 7 bases spanning the gap. There are 14 residues in the CDR3. Germline CDR1 reads SGHTA; CDR2 reads FQGNSA.

The chain carries TRBV7-9 and TRBJ2-7; TRBD2 is a possible D gene (5 bases). V was shortened by 1 base and J by 7 bases, with 11 bases between the two germline ends. CDR1 SEHNR and CDR2 FQNEAQ come from the germline V gene (reference sequence). This CDR3 region has 13 residues. The CDR3 loop is CASSLVPSGEQYF. CDR3 DNA: TGTGCCAGCAGCTTAGTGCCCTCGGGGGAGCAGTACTTC.

Notes on this clonotype: Germline is not matched at one junction end, which may reflect a read error. The chain employs TRBV18 and TRBJ1-2; TRBD1 matches at 8 bases. The CDR3 is 16 amino acids. CDR1 and CDR2 from the germline V gene are KGHSH and LQKENI. The CDR3 region has the DNA TGTACCAGCTCACCACGGACAGGGCGGTATAACTATGGCTACACCTTC. Translating gives CTSSPRTGRYNYGYTF. The full variable domain, its missing parts supplied by reference TRBV18 and TRBJ1-2, is NAGVMQNPRHLVRRRGQEARLRCSPMKGHSHVYWYRQLPEEGLKFMVYLQKENIIDESGMPKERFSAEFPKEGPSILRIQQVVRGDSAAYFCTSSPRTGRYNYGYTFGSGTRLTVV.

The chain employs TRBV2 and TRBJ1-1; a possible D gene is TRBD1 (5 bases). V lost 5 bases to trimming and J lost 4 bases, with 11 bases between them. Germline V gives CDR1 SNHLY, CDR2 FYNNEI. The length of the CDR3 is 13 residues. The CDR3 loop is CASSYQGGTEAFF. The DNA for the CDR3 is TGTGCCAGCAGTTATCAGGGAGGCACTGAAGCTTTCTTT.

V usage is TRBV5-1 and J usage is TRBJ1-1; a possible D gene is TRBD1 (5 bases). The CDR3 runs 14 residues. V lost 4 bases to trimming and J lost 2 bases, with 12 bases between them. Looked up from germline, CDR1 is SGHRS and CDR2 is YFSETQ. CDR3 protein: CASSPGDGNTEAFF. CDR3 DNA: TGCGCCAGCAGCCCTGGGGACGGTAACACTGAAGCTTTCTTT.

This clonotype has at least ten counts. The chain carries TRBV27 and TRBJ1-5, with a possible D match to TRBD1 (5 bases). CDR1 is MNHEY, CDR2 SMNVEV, per germline (reference sequence). The CDR3 loop spans 17 amino acids. Between the trimmed V and J ends, which lost 4 bases and 2 bases, there was a span of 18 bases. CDR3: CASSSTTAQRGNQPQHF. The CDR3 DNA is TGTGCCAGCAGTTCGACGACAGCCCAACGAGGCAATCAGCCCCAGCATTTT.

The V call is TRBV19, the J call TRBJ1-3; D is uncertain. The V gene lost 6 bases and the J gene lost 0 bases, with 3 bases spanning the gap. In germline, CDR1 is LNHDA, CDR2 SQIVND (reference sequence). The CDR3 has 12 residues. The CDR3 sequence is CASRRSGNTIYF. CDR3 DNA sequence: TGTGCCAGTAGGCGCTCTGGAAACACCATATATTTT. Looking up the rest from reference TRBV19 and TRBJ1-3 gives the full variable domain: DGGITQSPKYLFRKEGQNVTLSCEQNLNHDAMYWYRQDPGQGLRLIYYSQIVNDFQKGDIAEGYSVSREKKESFPLTVTSAQKNPTAFYLCASRRSGNTIYFGEGSWLTVV.

The chain uses TRBV12-3 or TRBV12-4 and TRBJ2-5; weak D call: TRBD2 (6 bases). V was trimmed by 5 bases and J by 7 bases, leaving 20 bases between them. The CDR3 consists of 15 residues. The CDR3 loop reads CASSGGLRGFGTQYF. The CDR3 region has the DNA TGTGCCAGCAGTGGGGGACTTCGAGGTTTTGGGACCCAGTACTTC.

V is TRBV20-1 and J is TRBJ2-1, with TRBD2 matching over 7 bases. Germline CDR1 reads DFQATT; CDR2 reads SNEGSKA (reference sequence). CDR3 length: 17 residues. Trimming took 7 bases from V and 3 from J; bases not matched to a gene: 18. CDR3 in DNA: TGCAGTGTCCTTGAGTTGGGTGGGGGAGGGCTCTACAATGAGCAGTTCTTC. Residues: CSVLELGGGGLYNEQFF.